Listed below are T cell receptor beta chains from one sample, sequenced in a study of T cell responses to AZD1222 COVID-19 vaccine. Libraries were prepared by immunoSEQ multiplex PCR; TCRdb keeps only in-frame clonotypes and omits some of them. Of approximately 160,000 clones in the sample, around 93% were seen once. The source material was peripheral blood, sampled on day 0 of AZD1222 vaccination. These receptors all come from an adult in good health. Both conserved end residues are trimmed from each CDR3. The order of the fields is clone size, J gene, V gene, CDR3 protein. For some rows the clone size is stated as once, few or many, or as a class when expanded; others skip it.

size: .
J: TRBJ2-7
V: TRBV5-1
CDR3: ASRTDYYEQY

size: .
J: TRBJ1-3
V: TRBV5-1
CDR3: ASSLEWGPGNTIY

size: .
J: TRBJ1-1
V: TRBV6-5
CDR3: AAGMNTEAF

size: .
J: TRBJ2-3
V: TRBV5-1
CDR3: ASSLALAGPDTQY

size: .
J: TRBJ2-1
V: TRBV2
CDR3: ASSADGSSYNEQF

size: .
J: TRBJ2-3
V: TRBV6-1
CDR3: ASSERGDRGFRTQY

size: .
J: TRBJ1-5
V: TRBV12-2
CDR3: ASRLTKYYGESQPQH

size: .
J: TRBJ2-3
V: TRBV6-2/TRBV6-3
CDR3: ASSYSGRVTDTQY

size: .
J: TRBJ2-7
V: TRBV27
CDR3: ASSLTRTSGFYEQY

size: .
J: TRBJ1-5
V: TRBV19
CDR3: ASRSGGANQPQH

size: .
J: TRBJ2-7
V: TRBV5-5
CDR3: ASRRPGQGNEQY

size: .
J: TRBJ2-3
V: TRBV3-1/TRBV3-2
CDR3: ASSQGSISDTQY

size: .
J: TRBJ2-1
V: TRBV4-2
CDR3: ASSPDPSPHNEQF

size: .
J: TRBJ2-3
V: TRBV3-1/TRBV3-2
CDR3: ASSRTSGSSTDTQY

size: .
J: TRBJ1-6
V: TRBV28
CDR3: ASSFSPTGITRNSPLH

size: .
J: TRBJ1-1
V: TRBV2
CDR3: ASSRNTEAF

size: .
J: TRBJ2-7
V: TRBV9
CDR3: ASSGRDSTYEQY

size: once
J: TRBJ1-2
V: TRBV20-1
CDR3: SASSWANIYGYT